This T cell receptor (beta chain) was identified during a study of CD8+ T cells in alopecia areata. This clone was found a few times. Sequencing templates came from extracted RNA that was reverse transcribed into cDNA. Assay: immunoSEQ multiplex PCR; the TCRdb copy retains only in-frame clones and omits some. Among approximately 150,000 clones listed, approximately 60% were seen once. CDR3 size: 14 residues. V was clipped by 6 bases and J by 4 bases, with 15 bases between them. Germline CDR1 SQVTM, CDR2 ANQGSEA. V and J are TRBV29-1 and TRBJ2-2; D call uncertain. Sequencing used CD4+ T cells sorted from blood. The receptor was derived from a human donor in good health. For the CDR3, the DNA is TGCAGCGTCGTGGACGGGCGAAGCACCGGGGAGCTGTTTTTT. It encodes CSVVDGRSTGELFF.